What follows are 5 T cell receptor beta chains derived from one specimen sequenced in a study of cytomegalovirus exposure and HLA in healthy donors. The method was immunoSEQ multiplex PCR; TCRdb's version includes in-frame clones alone and lacks a portion of them. Found here are some 150,000 clones, around 88% of them singletons; the top ten hold around 8%. Sequenced material: PBMCs. These receptors came from a woman younger than 35 in good health and CMV-seropositive.

The genes are TRBV7-2 and TRBJ2-2, with D perhaps matching TRBD2 (6 bases). Germline V gives CDR1 SGHTA, CDR2 FQGNSA. The V end lost 5 bases, the J end lost 1 base, and 17 bases lay between the germline ends. This CDR3 is built from 17 residues. The CDR3 sequence: CASSPRRGSMNTGELFF. As DNA, the CDR3 is TGTGCCAGCAGCCCCCGGCGGGGATCTATGAACACCGGGGAGCTGTTTTTT.

In its sample, this clone was seen once. The V and J genes are TRBV27 and TRBJ2-5; 7 bases match TRBD2. CDR1 is MNHEY, CDR2 SMNVEV, per germline (reference sequence). The CDR3 is 16 amino acids. V shed 5 bases, J shed 5 bases, and the junction held 14 bases outside the gene matches. CDR3 loop: CASSISDGLSGETQYF. CDR3 coding DNA: TGTGCCAGCAGTATCTCGGACGGCCTTAGCGGGGAGACCCAGTACTTC.

The chain links TRBV7-3 to TRBJ2-5, with 14 positions matching TRBD2. V trimming: 4 bases; J trimming: 4 bases; junction bases outside the gene matches: 5. Germline loops: CDR1 SGHTA, CDR2 FQGTGA. This CDR3 contains 16 residues. The CDR3 DNA follows: TGTGCCAGCAGCTCCGCCGGACTAGCGGGGGGAGAGACCCAGTACTTC. Its protein product is CASSSAGLAGGETQYF.

The rearrangement uses TRBV5-5 and TRBJ2-7; perhaps TRBD1 as D (6 bases). This CDR3 is 20 amino acids long. Germline values: CDR1 SGHKS, CDR2 YYEKEE (reference sequence). Trimming removed 0 bases at V and 0 bases at J, with 25 bases between. The CDR3 region is CASSLAWPGARLASSYEQYF. For the CDR3, the DNA is TGTGCCAGCAGCTTGGCGTGGCCAGGGGCCCGACTGGCGAGCTCCTACGAGCAGTACTTC.

This chain joins TRBV29-1 and TRBJ2-3; 9 nucleotides agree with TRBD1. Germline V gene sequence: CDR1 SQVTM, CDR2 ANQGSEA. Trimming took 6 bases from V and 1 from J; bases not matched to a gene: 5. The CDR3 runs 14 residues. The CDR3 nucleotides are TGCAGCGTACAGGGGGCAGGGGGCACAGATACGCAGTATTTT. This translates into CSVQGAGGTDTQYF.